The rows below give T cell receptor beta chains drawn from one sample of a study of beta chain features in type 1 diabetes. Some clones are missing from TCRdb's copy, which holds only in-frame ones; the method was immunoSEQ multiplex PCR. The table has about 160,000 clones, roughly 9.1% seen once. The sequenced sample was central memory CD4+ T cells from blood. The receptor set was obtained from a young woman in good health. The CDR3 runs from the conserved cysteine through the conserved F or W. The order of the fields is clone size, D gene, V gene, J gene, CDR3 protein, CDR3 DNA. D genes are given only for firm matches. Size values are once, few and many counts, or a class for expanded clones, and some rows have none.

>few|TRBD2|TRBV7-2|TRBJ2-2
CASSPRAAGMGGELFF
TGTGCCAGCAGCCCCCGGGCAGCGGGGATGGGCGGGGAGCTGTTTTTT
>.|TRBD2|TRBV10-3|TRBJ2-1
CAIRGGESNEQFF
TGTGCCATCAGGGGGGGGGAGAGCAATGAGCAGTTCTTC
>.|TRBD1|TRBV7-9|TRBJ1-4
CASSLSQGAGEEKLFF
TGTGCCAGCAGCTTATCACAGGGGGCGGGAGAGGAAAAACTGTTTTTT
>few|.|TRBV7-9|TRBJ1-1
CASSLASRGEAFF
TGTGCCAGCAGCTTAGCGAGCAGGGGTGAAGCTTTCTTT
>few|.|TRBV6-1|TRBJ2-7
CASRPSSYEQYF
TGTGCCAGCAGGCCGAGCTCCTACGAGCAGTACTTC
>few|.|TRBV11-2|TRBJ1-2
CASSPEGARDYGYTF
TGTGCCAGCAGCCCGGAGGGTGCCAGGGACTATGGCTACACCTTC
>few|.|TRBV5-4|TRBJ1-1
CASSLGGQTYTEAFF
TGTGCCAGCAGCTTGGGAGGACAGACCTACACTGAAGCTTTCTTT
>few|TRBD1|TRBV27|TRBJ2-7
CASSGVTGGEQYF
TGTGCCAGCAGCGGCGTGACAGGGGGCGAGCAGTACTTC
>few|.|TRBV7-9|TRBJ1-5
CASSSTDQPQHF
TGTGCCAGCAGCTCTACAGATCAGCCCCAGCATTTT
>.|TRBD1|TRBV27|TRBJ1-5
CASSSRTGGGQPQHF
TGTGCCAGCAGTTCAAGGACAGGGGGCGGTCAGCCCCAGCATTTT
>.|TRBD2|TRBV10-3|TRBJ2-7
CAIKLAGGYEQYF
TGTGCCATCAAACTAGCGGGAGGGTACGAGCAGTACTTC
>.|TRBD1|TRBV9|TRBJ1-2
CASSANSGTGNYGYTF
TGTGCCAGCAGCGCAAACTCCGGGACAGGCAACTATGGCTACACCTTC
>.|.|TRBV11-3|TRBJ2-5
CASSLGPGEGGETQYF
TGTGCCAGCAGCTTAGGGCCAGGAGAAGGAGGAGAGACCCAGTACTTC
>.|.|TRBV11-2|TRBJ2-3
CASSGPADTQYF
TGTGCCAGCAGCGGCCCAGCAGATACGCAGTATTTT
>once|.|TRBV19|TRBJ1-2
CASSIRRGGYTF
TGTGCCAGTAGTATACGAAGGGGTGGCTACACCTTC
>.|TRBD2|TRBV30|TRBJ2-7
CAWALAGAEQYF
TGTGCCTGGGCCCTGGCGGGAGCCGAGCAGTACTTC
>few|.|TRBV28|TRBJ2-1
CASTSLRTYNEQFF
TGTGCCAGCACTTCCTTGCGGACCTACAATGAGCAGTTCTTC
>.|.|TRBV6-1|TRBJ2-7
CASSDEGIRGTYEQYF
TGTGCCAGCAGTGATGAGGGAATCCGGGGAACCTACGAGCAGTACTTC
>few|TRBD1|TRBV6-1|TRBJ1-5
CASSDVLDRANQPQHF
TGTGCCAGCAGTGACGTACTGGACAGGGCCAATCAGCCCCAGCATTTT
>few|.|TRBV30|TRBJ1-5
CAWSLTAGDQPQHF
TGTGCCTGGAGTCTTACGGCGGGGGATCAGCCCCAGCATTTT
>few|.|TRBV10-3|TRBJ2-7
CAITEQVGARYEQYF
TGTGCCATTACTGAACAGGTGGGGGCCAGGTACGAGCAGTACTTC
>.|TRBD1|TRBV6-5|TRBJ1-2
CASSPGQGWYGYTF
TGTGCCAGCAGCCCGGGACAGGGATGGTATGGCTACACCTTC
>.|TRBD1|TRBV19|TRBJ1-1
CASSQKQGWAFF
TGTGCCAGTAGCCAAAAACAGGGGTGGGCTTTCTTT
>few|.|TRBV27|TRBJ1-4
CASRRQATNEKLFF
TGTGCCAGCCGGAGGCAAGCAACTAATGAAAAACTGTTTTTT
>few|.|TRBV5-1|TRBJ2-3
CASRLAGEDTQYF
TGCGCCAGCAGACTAGCTGGCGAAGATACGCAGTATTTT
>many|.|TRBV5-1|TRBJ2-3
CASSLNPQAATDTQYF
TGCGCCAGCAGTCTGAACCCACAGGCAGCCACAGATACGCAGTATTTT
>.|TRBD1|TRBV7-2|TRBJ2-3
CASSSSTGQGGTDTQYF
TGTGCCAGCAGCTCTTCAACTGGACAGGGAGGCACAGATACGCAGTATTTT
>.|TRBD2|TRBV29-1|TRBJ2-7
CSVSVIAGLGDEQYF
TGCAGCGTCTCCGTAATAGCGGGACTCGGGGACGAGCAGTACTTC
>.|.|TRBV20-1|TRBJ2-5
CSAGTQYF
TGCTCCGCGGGGACCCAGTACTTC
>few|.|TRBV29-1|TRBJ2-6
CSVDTGLSGANVLTF
TGCAGCGTTGATACAGGGCTCTCTGGGGCCAACGTCCTGACTTTC
>few|TRBD1|TRBV7-9|TRBJ1-4
CASSLRDRDNEKLFF
TGTGCCAGCAGCTTACGGGACAGAGATAATGAAAAACTGTTTTTT
>.|TRBD2|TRBV13|TRBJ2-3
CASSLVLAGGDTQYF
TGTGCCAGCAGCTTAGTCCTAGCGGGGGGAGATACGCAGTATTTT
>.|TRBD1|TRBV30|TRBJ1-2
CAWSGGTGSPYGYTF
TGTGCCTGGAGTGGAGGGACAGGGAGTCCCTATGGCTACACCTTC
>many|.|TRBV27|TRBJ1-1
CASSPYRAKEAFF
TGTGCCAGCAGTCCTTACAGGGCTAAGGAAGCTTTCTTT
>.|.|TRBV11-3|TRBJ2-1
CASSFTYRQGNEQFF
TGTGCCAGCAGCTTTACCTACAGGCAAGGCAATGAGCAGTTCTTC
>.|.|TRBV9|TRBJ2-3
CASSIEGGATDTQYF
TGTGCCAGCAGCATAGAAGGGGGGGCGACAGATACGCAGTATTTT
>.|TRBD1|TRBV6-4|TRBJ1-1
CASSDDLLNRGIEAFF
TGTGCCAGCAGTGACGACCTCCTAAACAGGGGAATTGAAGCTTTCTTT
>.|.|TRBV10-3|TRBJ1-2
CATRGGANYGYTF
TGTGCCACCAGGGGAGGCGCTAACTATGGCTACACCTTC
>.|.|TRBV2|TRBJ1-2
CASSEAWQGHYTF
TGTGCCAGCAGTGAAGCTTGGCAGGGCCACTACACCTTC
>few|.|TRBV2|TRBJ1-2
CASSEGGFLYGYTF
TGTGCCAGCAGTGAGGGGGGATTCCTCTATGGCTACACCTTC
>few|.|TRBV7-8|TRBJ1-1
CASSLEDSQLNTEAFF
TGTGCCAGCAGCTTAGAGGACAGTCAGTTGAACACTGAAGCTTTCTTT
>few|TRBD1|TRBV12-5|TRBJ1-6
CASGRGQPNSPLHF
TGTGCTAGTGGCCGGGGACAGCCAAATTCACCCCTCCACTTT
>few|.|TRBV9|TRBJ2-5
CASSGRETDFQETQYF
TGTGCCAGCAGCGGCCGGGAGACGGACTTTCAAGAGACCCAGTACTTC
>.|TRBD2|TRBV2|TRBJ2-3
CASSARGGAVDTQYF
TGTGCCAGCAGTGCCCGCGGGGGGGCCGTAGATACGCAGTATTTT
>.|.|TRBV4-3|TRBJ2-3
CASSQEQGFADTQYF
TGCGCCAGCAGCCAAGAGCAGGGATTCGCAGATACGCAGTATTTT
>.|.|TRBV9|TRBJ2-3
CASSVAGISTDTQYF
TGTGCCAGCAGCGTAGCAGGGATAAGCACAGATACGCAGTATTTT
>.|.|TRBV7-9|TRBJ1-4
CASSQASGATNEKLFF
TGTGCCAGCAGCCAAGCATCGGGGGCAACTAATGAAAAACTGTTTTTT
>.|TRBD2|TRBV30|TRBJ2-3
CACGQGGGDTQYF
TGTGCCTGTGGGCAGGGCGGGGGAGATACGCAGTATTTT
>few|TRBD2|TRBV28|TRBJ2-7
CASSLYSGTSGTRGEQYF
TGTGCCAGCAGTTTATATTCCGGGACTAGCGGGACAAGAGGCGAGCAGTACTTC
>few|TRBD1|TRBV5-6|TRBJ2-5
CASSPRGRGETQYF
TGTGCCAGCAGCCCGAGGGGGCGCGGGGAGACCCAGTACTTC
>.|TRBD1|TRBV19|TRBJ1-5
CASSMGQGVNQPQHF
TGTGCCAGTAGTATGGGGCAGGGGGTCAATCAGCCCCAGCATTTT
>few|.|TRBV29-1|TRBJ1-2
CSVESQGLVGYTF
TGCAGCGTTGAAAGTCAGGGGTTGGTGGGCTACACCTTC
>.|.|TRBV30|TRBJ1-2
CAWGFPLRGFKAGYTF
TGTGCCTGGGGCTTTCCTCTCAGGGGATTCAAGGCTGGCTACACCTTC
>few|TRBD2|TRBV7-2|TRBJ2-7
CASKLTSSAYEQYF
TGTGCCAGCAAACTGACTAGCTCCGCCTACGAGCAGTACTTC
>.|TRBD2|TRBV5-1|TRBJ2-1
CASSLGPAGAGGEQFF
TGCGCCAGCAGCTTGGGCCCAGCGGGGGCCGGAGGGGAGCAGTTCTTC
>few|TRBD1|TRBV30|TRBJ1-1
CAWSGQGNTEAFF
TGTGCCTGGAGTGGACAGGGAAACACTGAAGCTTTCTTT
>.|TRBD2|TRBV5-4|TRBJ2-5
CASSPESGGAVETQYF
TGTGCCAGCAGCCCCGAGAGCGGGGGGGCCGTAGAGACCCAGTACTTC
>few|.|TRBV9|TRBJ1-2
CASSVAGARAGYTF
TGTGCCAGCAGCGTAGCTGGGGCACGGGCGGGCTACACCTTC
>.|.|TRBV7-2|TRBJ2-5
CPSSGGRGQETQYF
TGTCCCAGCAGCGGAGGACGTGGCCAAGAGACCCAGTACTTC